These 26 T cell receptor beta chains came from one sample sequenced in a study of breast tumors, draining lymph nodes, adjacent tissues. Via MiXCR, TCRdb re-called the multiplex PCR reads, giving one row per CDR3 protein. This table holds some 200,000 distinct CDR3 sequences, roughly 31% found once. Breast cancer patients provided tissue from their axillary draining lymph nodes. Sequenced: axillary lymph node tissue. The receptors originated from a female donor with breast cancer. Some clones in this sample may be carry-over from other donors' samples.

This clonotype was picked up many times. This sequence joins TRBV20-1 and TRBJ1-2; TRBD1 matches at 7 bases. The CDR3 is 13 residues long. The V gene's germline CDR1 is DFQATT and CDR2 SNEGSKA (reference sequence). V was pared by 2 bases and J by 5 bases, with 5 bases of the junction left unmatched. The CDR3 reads CSARIDREYGYTF. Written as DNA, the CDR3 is TGCAGTGCTAGAATTGACAGGGAGTATGGCTACACCTTC.

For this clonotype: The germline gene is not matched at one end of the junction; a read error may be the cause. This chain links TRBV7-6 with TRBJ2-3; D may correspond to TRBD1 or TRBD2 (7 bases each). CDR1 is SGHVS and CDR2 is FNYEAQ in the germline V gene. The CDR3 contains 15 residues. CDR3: CASGLKGGGTDTRYF. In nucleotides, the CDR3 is TGTGCCAGCGGCTTAAAGGGAGGGGGGACAGATACGCGGTATTTT.

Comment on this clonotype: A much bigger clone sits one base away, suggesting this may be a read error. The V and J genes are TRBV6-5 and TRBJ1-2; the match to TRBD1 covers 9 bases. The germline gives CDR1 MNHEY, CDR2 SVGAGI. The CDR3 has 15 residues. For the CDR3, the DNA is TGTGCCGGCAGACCCACGGGGACAGGGCTATATGGCTACACCTTC. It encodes CAGRPTGTGLYGYTF.

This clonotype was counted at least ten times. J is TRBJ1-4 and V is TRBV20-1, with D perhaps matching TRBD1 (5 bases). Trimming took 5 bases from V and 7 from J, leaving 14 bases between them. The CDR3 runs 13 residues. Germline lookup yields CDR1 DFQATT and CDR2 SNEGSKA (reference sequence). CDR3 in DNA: TGCAGTGCTCCCGGGACTGGTAGTGAAAAACTGTTTTTT. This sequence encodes CSAPGTGSEKLFF.

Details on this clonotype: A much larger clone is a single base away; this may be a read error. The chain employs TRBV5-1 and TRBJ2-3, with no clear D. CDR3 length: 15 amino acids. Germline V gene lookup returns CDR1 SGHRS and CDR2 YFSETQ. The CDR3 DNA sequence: TGCGCCGGCAGCTCCGGCTCTAGTAAAGGAGATACGCAGTATTTT. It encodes CAGSSGSSKGDTQYF.

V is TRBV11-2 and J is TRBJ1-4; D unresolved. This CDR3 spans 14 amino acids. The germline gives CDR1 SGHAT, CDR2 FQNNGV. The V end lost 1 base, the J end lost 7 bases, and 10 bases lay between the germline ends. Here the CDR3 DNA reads TGTGCCAGCAGCTTAGGACGCTACAGTGAAAAACTGTTTTTT. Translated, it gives CASSLGRYSEKLFF.

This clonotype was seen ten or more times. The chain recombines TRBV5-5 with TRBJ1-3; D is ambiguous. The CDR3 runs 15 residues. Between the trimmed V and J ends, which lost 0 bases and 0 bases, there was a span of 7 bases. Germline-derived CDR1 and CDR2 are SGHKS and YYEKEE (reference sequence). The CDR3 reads CASSLVGLSGNTIYF. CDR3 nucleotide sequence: TGTGCCAGCAGCTTGGTGGGCCTCTCTGGAAACACCATATATTTT.

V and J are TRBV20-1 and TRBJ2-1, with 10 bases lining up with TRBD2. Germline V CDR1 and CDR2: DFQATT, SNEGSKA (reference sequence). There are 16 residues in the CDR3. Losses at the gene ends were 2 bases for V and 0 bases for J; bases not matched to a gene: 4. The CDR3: CSARSSGGSSYNEQFF. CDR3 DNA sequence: TGCAGTGCTAGATCTAGCGGGGGCAGCTCCTACAATGAGCAGTTCTTC.

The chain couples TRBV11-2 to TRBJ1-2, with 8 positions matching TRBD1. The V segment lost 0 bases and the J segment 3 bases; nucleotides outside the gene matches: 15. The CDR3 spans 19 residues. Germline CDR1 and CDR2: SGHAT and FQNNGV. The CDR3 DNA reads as TGTGCCAGCAGCTTAGAAGGATCTCTTCAGGGGGCGAGGGACTATGGCTACACCTTC. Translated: CASSLEGSLQGARDYGYTF.

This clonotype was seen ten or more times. This CDR3 is CASTTRGTGNQPQHF. The CDR3 DNA is TGTGCCAGCACCACCCGAGGGACGGGCAATCAGCCCCAGCATTTT. The chain couples TRBV6-6 to TRBJ1-5, with D possibly being TRBD1 (5 bases). Germline CDR1 MNHNY, CDR2 SVGAGI (reference sequence). This CDR3 comprises 15 residues. V was trimmed by 7 bases and J by 2 bases, leaving 15 bases between them.

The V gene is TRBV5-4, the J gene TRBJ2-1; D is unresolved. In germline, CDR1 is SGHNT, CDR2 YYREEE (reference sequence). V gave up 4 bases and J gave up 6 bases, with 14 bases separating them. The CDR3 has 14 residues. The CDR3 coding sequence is TGTGCCAGCAGCCTCCCCGCCCCTACCAATGAGCAGTTCTTC. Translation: CASSLPAPTNEQFF.

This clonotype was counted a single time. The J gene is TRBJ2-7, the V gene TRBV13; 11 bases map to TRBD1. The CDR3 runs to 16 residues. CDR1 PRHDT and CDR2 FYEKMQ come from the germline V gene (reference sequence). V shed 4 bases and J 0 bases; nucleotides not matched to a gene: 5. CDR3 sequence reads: CASSSGTGGSSYEQYF. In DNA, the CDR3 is TGTGCCAGCAGCTCCGGGACAGGGGGATCCTCCTACGAGCAGTACTTC.

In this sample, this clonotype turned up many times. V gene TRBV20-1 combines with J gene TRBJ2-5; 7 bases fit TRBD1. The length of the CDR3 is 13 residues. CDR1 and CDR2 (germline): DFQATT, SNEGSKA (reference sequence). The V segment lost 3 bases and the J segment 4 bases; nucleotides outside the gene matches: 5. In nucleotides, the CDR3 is TGCAGTGCTAGGCCACCAGGGGGAGAGACCCAGTACTTC. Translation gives CSARPPGGETQYF.

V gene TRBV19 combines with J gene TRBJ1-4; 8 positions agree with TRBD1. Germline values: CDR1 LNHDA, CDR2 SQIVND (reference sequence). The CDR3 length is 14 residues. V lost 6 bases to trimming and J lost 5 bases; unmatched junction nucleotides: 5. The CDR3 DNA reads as TGTGCCAGTAGCAGGGGGCAGCTAAATGAAAAACTGTTTTTT. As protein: CASSRGQLNEKLFF. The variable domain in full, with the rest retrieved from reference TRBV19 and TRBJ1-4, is DGGITQSPKYLFRKEGQNVTLSCEQNLNHDAMYWYRQDPGQGLRLIYYSQIVNDFQKGDIAEGYSVSREKKESFPLTVTSAQKNPTAFYLCASSRGQLNEKLFFGSGTQLSVL.

The CDR3 here is CASLGQLYGYTF. The CDR3 coding sequence is TGTGCCAGCCTGGGACAGCTATATGGCTACACCTTC. V is TRBV2 and J is TRBJ1-2, with 7 bases matching TRBD1. CDR3 length: 12 amino acids. Germline CDR1 and CDR2: SNHLY and FYNNEI. V was clipped by 8 bases and J by 5 bases; unmatched bases: 5. Full variable domain (outside the CDR3, taken from reference TRBV2 and TRBJ1-2): EPEVTQTPSHQVTQMGQEVILRCVPISNHLYFYWYRQILGQKVEFLVSFYNNEISEKSEIFDDQFSVERPDGSNFTLKIRSTKLEDSAMYFCASLGQLYGYTFGSGTRLTVV.

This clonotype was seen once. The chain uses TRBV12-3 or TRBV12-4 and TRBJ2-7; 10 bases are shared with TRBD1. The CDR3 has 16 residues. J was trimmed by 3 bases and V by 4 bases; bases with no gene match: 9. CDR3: CASSSQIWTGGYEQYF. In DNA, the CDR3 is TGTGCCAGCAGTTCACAAATCTGGACAGGGGGCTACGAGCAGTACTTC.

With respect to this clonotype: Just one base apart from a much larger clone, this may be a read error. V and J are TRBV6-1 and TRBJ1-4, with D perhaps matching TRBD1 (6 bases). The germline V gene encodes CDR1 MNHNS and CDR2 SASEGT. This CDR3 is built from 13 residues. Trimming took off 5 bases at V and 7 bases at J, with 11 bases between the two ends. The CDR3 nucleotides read TGTGCCAGCAGTCCTGGGACACCTGAAAAACTGTTTTTT. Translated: CASSPGTPEKLFF.

The CDR3 here is CASIRGRDGVAGVGEQFF. CDR3 nucleotide sequence: TGTGCCAGCATTCGGGGCAGGGATGGGGTAGCGGGAGTGGGTGAGCAGTTCTTC. The chain couples TRBV6-7 to TRBJ2-1, with 9 bases aligning to TRBD2. TRBV6-7 is labeled an ORF, and its function is uncertain. This CDR3 is 18 amino acids long. The V gene end was trimmed by 7 bases and the J gene end by 9 bases; junction bases not matched to a gene: 22.

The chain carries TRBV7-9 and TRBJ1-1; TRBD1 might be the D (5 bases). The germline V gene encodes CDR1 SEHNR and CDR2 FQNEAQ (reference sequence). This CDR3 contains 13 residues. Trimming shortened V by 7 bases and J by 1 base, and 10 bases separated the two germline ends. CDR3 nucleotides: TGTGCCAGCATCCTAAGGGGGAACACTGAAGCTTTCTTT. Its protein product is CASILRGNTEAFF. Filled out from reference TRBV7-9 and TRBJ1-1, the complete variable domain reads DTGVSQNPRHKITKRGQNVTFRCDPISEHNRLYWYRQTLGQGPEFLTYFQNEAQLEKSRLLSDRFSAERPKGSFSTLEIQRTEQGDSAMYLCASILRGNTEAFFGQGTRLTVV.

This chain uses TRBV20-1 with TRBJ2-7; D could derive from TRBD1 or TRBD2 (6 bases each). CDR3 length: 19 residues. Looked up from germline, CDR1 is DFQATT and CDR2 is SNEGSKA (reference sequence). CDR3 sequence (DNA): TGCAGCGTTGAAGAGGCCAGGGGTGGACCAGCGGGCCTCCCCTCCGAGCAGTACTTC. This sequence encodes CSVEEARGGPAGLPSEQYF.

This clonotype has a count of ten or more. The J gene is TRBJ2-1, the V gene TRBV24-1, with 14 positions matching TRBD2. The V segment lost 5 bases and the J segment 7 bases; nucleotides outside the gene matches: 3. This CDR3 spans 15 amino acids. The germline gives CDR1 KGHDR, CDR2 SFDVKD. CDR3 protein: CATSGLAGGRNEQFF. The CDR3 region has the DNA TGTGCCACCAGTGGACTAGCGGGGGGGCGAAATGAGCAGTTCTTC.

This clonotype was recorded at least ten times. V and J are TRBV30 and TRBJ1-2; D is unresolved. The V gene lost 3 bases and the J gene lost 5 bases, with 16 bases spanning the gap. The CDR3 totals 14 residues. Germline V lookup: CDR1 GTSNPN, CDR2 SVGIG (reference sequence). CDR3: CAWRRQDLTYGYTF. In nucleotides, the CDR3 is TGTGCCTGGAGGCGGCAGGACCTAACTTATGGCTACACCTTC.

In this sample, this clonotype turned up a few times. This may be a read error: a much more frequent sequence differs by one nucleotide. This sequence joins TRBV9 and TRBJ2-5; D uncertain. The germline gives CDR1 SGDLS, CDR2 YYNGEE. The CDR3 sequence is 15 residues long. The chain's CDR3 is CASSVEGSPLETPYF. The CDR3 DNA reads TGTGCCAGCAGCGTAGAGGGTAGCCCCCTGGAGACCCCGTACTTC.

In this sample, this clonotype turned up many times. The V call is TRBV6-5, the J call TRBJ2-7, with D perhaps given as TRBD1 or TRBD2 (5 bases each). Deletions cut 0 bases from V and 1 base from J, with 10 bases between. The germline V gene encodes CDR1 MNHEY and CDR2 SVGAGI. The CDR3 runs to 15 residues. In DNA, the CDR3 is TGTGCCAGCAGTTACTCGGGGACCGATTCCTACGAGCAGTACTTC. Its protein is CASSYSGTDSYEQYF.

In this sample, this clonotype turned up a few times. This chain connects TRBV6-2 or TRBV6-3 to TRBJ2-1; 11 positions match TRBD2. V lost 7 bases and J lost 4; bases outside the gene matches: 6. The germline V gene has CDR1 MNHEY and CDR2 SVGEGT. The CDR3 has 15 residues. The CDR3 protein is CASNSRTSGYNEQFF. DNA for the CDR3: TGTGCCAGCAATTCCCGGACTAGCGGGTACAATGAGCAGTTCTTC.

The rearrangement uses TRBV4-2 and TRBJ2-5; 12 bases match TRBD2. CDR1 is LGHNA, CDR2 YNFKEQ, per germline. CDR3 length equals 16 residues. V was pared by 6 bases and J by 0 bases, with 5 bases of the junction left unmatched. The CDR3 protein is CASRPLAGGNQETQYF. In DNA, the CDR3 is TGTGCCAGCAGACCACTAGCGGGGGGCAACCAAGAGACCCAGTACTTC.